These 17 T cell receptor beta chains came from one sample sequenced in a study of T cell repertoires in cytomegalovirus infection. MiXCR, run by TCRdb on the reads, gives a single entry per CDR3 protein. The table lists about 55,000 distinct CDR3 sequences, roughly 20% of them singletons. Antigens for these TCRs are unknown. The starting material was CD8+ T cells from cultured PBMCs, obtained from culture after CMV antigen stimulation. These receptors were collected from a human donor in good health (CMV status not recorded). Some clones in this sample may be carry-over from other donors' samples.

The rearrangement uses TRBV7-6 and TRBJ1-1; D might be TRBD1 (5 bases). The germline V gene has CDR1 SGHVS and CDR2 FNYEAQ. The CDR3 loop spans 13 amino acids. Trimming cost V 2 bases and J 7 bases, with 11 bases left between them. DNA for the CDR3: TGTGCCAGCAGCTTAAATCTTCAGGGTGAAGCTTTCTTT. This codes for CASSLNLQGEAFF. Variable domain in full (rest from reference TRBV7-6 and TRBJ1-1): GAGVSQSPRYKVTKRGQDVALRCDPISGHVSLYWYRQALGQGPEFLTYFNYEAQQDKSGLPNDRFSAERPEGSISTLTIQRTEQRDSAMYRCASSLNLQGEAFFGQGTRLTVV.

V is TRBV27 and J is TRBJ1-1; D unresolved. V shed 5 bases and J shed 6 bases, with 13 bases lying between them. Germline V gives CDR1 MNHEY, CDR2 SMNVEV (reference sequence). CDR3 length equals 13 residues. CDR3 in amino acids: CASSPTLKAEAFF. The CDR3 DNA is TGTGCCAGCAGTCCCACTCTTAAGGCTGAAGCTTTCTTT.

The chain recombines TRBV27 with TRBJ1-2; no clear D gene. V was clipped by 2 bases and J by 0 bases, with 4 bases between them. Germline V gene sequence: CDR1 MNHEY, CDR2 SMNVEV (reference sequence). This CDR3 comprises 13 residues. This chain's CDR3 is CASSLNANYGYTF. As DNA, the CDR3 is TGTGCCAGCAGTTTAAATGCTAACTATGGCTACACCTTC.

This chain connects TRBV6-1 to TRBJ2-2; a possible D gene is TRBD2 (5 bases). Germline-derived CDR1 and CDR2 are MNHNS and SASEGT. The germline V and J ends were trimmed by 5 bases and 0 bases, with 13 bases remaining between them. This CDR3 is built from 16 residues. CDR3 sequence (DNA): TGTGCCAGCAGTCCCCATGTCGGGACGAACACCGGGGAGCTGTTTTTT. Translation: CASSPHVGTNTGELFF.

The rearrangement links TRBV11-3 to TRBJ2-7, with TRBD1 identical over 9 bases. Germline V CDR1 and CDR2: SGHNT, YENEEA. This CDR3 is built from 15 residues. V shed 5 bases and J 5 bases; nucleotides not matched to a gene: 10. CDR3 residues: CASSPRTGEMDEQYF. DNA of the CDR3: TGTGCCAGCAGCCCCCGGACAGGGGAAATGGACGAGCAGTACTTC.

This clonotype was seen more than once but under ten times. The chain couples TRBV7-8 to TRBJ2-1; possibly TRBD2 for D (5 bases). Between the trimmed V and J ends, which lost 6 bases and 0 bases, there was a span of 15 bases. The CDR3 sequence is 16 residues long. In germline, CDR1 is SGHVS, CDR2 FQNEAQ. The DNA of the CDR3 is TGTGCCAGCAGTCCGACTGTCGGGGTCTCCTACAATGAGCAGTTCTTC. Protein product: CASSPTVGVSYNEQFF.

This clonotype has a count of ten or more. The gene calls are TRBV19 and TRBJ2-1; 7 positions agree with TRBD1. The CDR3 has 13 amino acids. Germline V gene data show CDR1 as LNHDA and CDR2 as SQIVND (reference sequence). After removal of 5 bases from V and 6 bases from J, the junction contained 4 bases not matched to a gene. The CDR3 bases are TGTGCCAGTAGTGCGACAGGGAGCAATGAGCAGTTCTTC. This codes for CASSATGSNEQFF.

This clonotype appeared a few times. CDR3 sequence (DNA): TGTGCTAGTGGTTTCCTACTCCGGGACAGAGACTTGCAAGAGACCCAGTACTTC. This translates into CASGFLLRDRDLQETQYF. V gene TRBV12-5 combines with J gene TRBJ2-5, with TRBD1 matching over 7 bases. The CDR3 spans 18 residues. CDR1 LGHNT and CDR2 FRNRAP come from the germline V gene. Germline trimming cut 3 bases from V and 2 bases from J; bases unmatched to any gene: 15. Filled out from reference TRBV12-5 and TRBJ2-5, the complete variable domain reads DARVTQTPRHKVTEMGQEVTMRCQPILGHNTVFWYRQTMMQGLELLAYFRNRAPLDDSGMPKDRFSAEMPDATLATLKIQPSEPRDSAVYFCASGFLLRDRDLQETQYFGPGTRLLVL.

This clonotype was detected a few times. The chain employs TRBV7-2 and TRBJ2-7; TRBD1 is a possible D gene (5 bases). This CDR3 contains 13 residues. Trimming shortened V by 4 bases and J by 4 bases, and 11 bases separated the two germline ends. The germline gives CDR1 SGHTA, CDR2 FQGNSA. For the CDR3, the DNA is TGTGCCAGCAGCTGGACAACCTCATACGAGCAGTACTTC. Its protein is CASSWTTSYEQYF.

There are a few counts of this clonotype. CDR3 DNA: TGTGCCAGCACCGACTTTGTAACAGGGATCCCCGGGGAGCTGTTTTTT. It specifies CASTDFVTGIPGELFF. The chain recombines TRBV7-2 with TRBJ2-2; weak D call: TRBD1 (6 bases). The germline gives CDR1 SGHTA, CDR2 FQGNSA. The CDR3 runs 16 residues. V was cut by 7 bases and J by 6 bases, with 21 bases left in between.

This clonotype was recorded a few times. The gene calls are TRBV12-5 and TRBJ2-7, with TRBD2 matching over 8 bases. Germline CDR1 LGHNT, CDR2 FRNRAP. V dropped 0 bases and J dropped 3; count of bases not matched to a gene: 7. The CDR3 contains 16 residues. CDR3 loop: CASGLVVGSGDYEQYF. The CDR3 bases are TGTGCTAGTGGTTTGGTAGTAGGTAGCGGGGACTACGAGCAGTACTTC.

This clonotype was found many times. The V and J genes are TRBV7-2 and TRBJ2-3; D perhaps matches TRBD1 (6 bases). V dropped 8 bases and J dropped 7 bases, with 16 bases sitting between them. Looked up from germline, CDR1 is SGHTA and CDR2 is FQGNSA. The CDR3 has 13 residues. The CDR3 region has the DNA TGTGCCAGCTTGGGGGCACCCGCGTATACGCAGTATTTT. It is translated as CASLGAPAYTQYF. Full variable domain (remainder filled in from reference TRBV7-2 and TRBJ2-3): GAGVSQSPSNKVTEKGKDVELRCDPISGHTALYWYRQSLGQGLEFLIYFQGNSAPDKSGLPSDRFSAERTGGSVSTLTIQRTQQEDSAVYLCASLGAPAYTQYFGPGTRLTVL.

V gene TRBV6-2 or TRBV6-3 combines with J gene TRBJ1-2; D gene uncertain. V dropped 10 bases and J dropped 3 bases, with 15 bases sitting between them. Germline CDR1 and CDR2: MNHEY and SVGEGT. This CDR3 is built from 13 residues. DNA for the CDR3: TGTGCCATATTCGACGGAGTCTACTATGGCTACACCTTC. It encodes CAIFDGVYYGYTF.

Written as DNA, the CDR3 is TGTGCCAGCAGCTTAAGGTCACAGAGTATGGGTTCACCCCTCCACTTT. Its translation is CASSLRSQSMGSPLHF. The gene calls are TRBV7-2 and TRBJ1-6; no clear D gene. The germline V gene encodes CDR1 SGHTA and CDR2 FQGNSA. This CDR3 comprises 16 residues. V lost 2 bases, J lost 9 bases, and 17 bases lay in between.

The chain couples TRBV7-9 to TRBJ2-1, with TRBD2 identical over 9 bases. CDR3 size: 15 residues. The ends lost 6 bases at V and 8 bases at J; junction bases unmatched: 11. Germline V gene data show CDR1 as SEHNR and CDR2 as FQNEAQ (reference sequence). The DNA of the CDR3 is TGTGCCAGCAGATCCCAGCTAGCGGGGATAGATGAGCAGTTCTTC. Translated, it gives CASRSQLAGIDEQFF.

The rearrangement uses TRBV11-1 and TRBJ1-4, with D unclear. Germline V CDR1 and CDR2: SGHAT, FQDESV (reference sequence). V was trimmed by 5 bases and J by 10 bases, leaving 20 bases between them. The CDR3 runs 15 residues. The CDR3 coding sequence is TGTGCCAGCAGCCCGCTCAGGACCATACCGGGAAAACTGTTTTTT. Amino acids: CASSPLRTIPGKLFF.

This chain connects TRBV6-5 to TRBJ2-3; the D gene is possibly TRBD2 (6 bases). The CDR3 contains 17 residues. Germline V CDR1 and CDR2: MNHEY, SVGAGI. V was shortened by 2 bases and J by 2 bases, with 17 bases between the two germline ends. The CDR3 DNA reads as TGTGCCAGCAGTTACAGCCTCTTTACTAGCTACACAGATACGCAGTATTTT. This gives the protein CASSYSLFTSYTDTQYF.